This T cell receptor (beta chain) was recovered during a study of blood T cell repertoires in COVID-19. Across the whole study: Both acute and convalescent COVID-19 samples were obtained from the United States, Italy and Spain. PBMCs, B-cell-depleted T cells, or T cells provided the cDNA or gDNA that made up the material.

There are 11 residues in the CDR3. Trimming stripped 3 bases from V and 8 bases from J, with 10 bases between. Germline CDR1 is SQVTM and CDR2 is ANQGSEA. The study counted Cohort 3 donors as recovered given two negative PCRs, clearance, or symptom resolution. This clone was seen once. Authors' methods: Estimation of nucleated cell counts relied on the amplification of reference gene primers. Assay: immunoSEQ multiplex PCR; the TCRdb copy retains only in-frame clones and omits some. V and J calls plus clone size are reproduced from that table; the DNA served to infer D and trimming. Here the sample spans a few hundred thousand clones, around 85% being singletons.

Sequencing was done on a sample of PBMCs or T cells enriched from blood (not recorded which). The rearrangement links TRBV29-1 to TRBJ1-1, with D hard to call. This receptor was obtained from an older woman who had recovered from COVID-19. CDR3 bases: TGCAGCGTTGATGGTGGCGGCGAAGCTTTCTTT. This sequence encodes CSVDGGGEAFF.